This is a list of T cell receptor beta chains from one sample in a study of T-cell memory formation after mild COVID-19. TCRdb independently ran MiXCR on the 5' RACE reads; one entry per CDR3 protein. The profile shows fewer than 700,000 distinct CDR3 sequences, under 20% of them singletons. The sample comprised PBMCs or a T cell subset sorted from them (not recorded which). These receptors were taken from an adult woman who had mild COVID-19 (a few samples of this study predate the infection). Cell type and time point are not known. CDR3s include the opening cysteine and the closing phenylalanine or tryptophan. The D gene is left open where the match is weak. Clone sizes are given selectively: once, few, many, or a class where the clone is expanded.

V	D	size	J	CDR3	DNA
TRBV20-1	NA	NA	TRBJ1-2	CSAPTTGYYGYTF	TGCAGTGCTCCAACTACAGGGTACTATGGCTACACCTTC
TRBV20-1	TRBD1	NA	TRBJ2-7	CSANLPITGGYEQYF	TGCAGTGCTAATCTCCCAATAACAGGGGGTTACGAGCAGTACTTC
TRBV18	TRBD1	few	TRBJ1-5	CASSRRQGGSNQPQHF	TGTGCCAGCTCACGACGACAGGGCGGGAGCAATCAGCCCCAGCATTTT
TRBV6-6	NA	many	TRBJ2-7	CASKAPGDLYEQYF	TGTGCCAGCAAGGCACCAGGAGATCTCTACGAGCAGTACTTC
TRBV7-9	TRBD1	NA	TRBJ1-1	CASSPAVGQRTEAFF	TGTGCCAGCAGCCCAGCCGTGGGACAGCGCACTGAAGCTTTCTTT
TRBV7-9	NA	few	TRBJ2-7	CASSLGQGGHEQYF	TGTGCCAGCAGCTTAGGACAGGGAGGACACGAGCAGTACTTC
TRBV7-9	NA	NA	TRBJ2-1	CASSPRLGTYYNEQFF	TGTGCCAGCAGCCCTAGGTTGGGGACTTACTACAATGAGCAGTTCTTC
TRBV19	TRBD1	NA	TRBJ2-2	CASSSRTGAGELFF	TGTGCCAGTAGTTCCCGGACAGGGGCCGGGGAGCTGTTTTTT
TRBV15	TRBD1	few	TRBJ2-7	CATSSVRGTGTYEQYF	TGTGCCACCAGCAGTGTACGCGGGACAGGGACCTACGAGCAGTACTTC
TRBV12-3/TRBV12-4	TRBD2	NA	TRBJ2-1	CASSPSGRARSEQFF	TGTGCCAGCAGTCCCAGTGGGAGGGCGCGCTCTGAGCAGTTCTTC
TRBV12-3/TRBV12-4	NA	many	TRBJ2-2	CASSFGAGELFF	NA
TRBV5-1	TRBD2	many	TRBJ2-7	CASSLGVRLAGPEQYF	TGCGCCAGCAGCTTGGGAGTCCGACTAGCGGGGCCCGAGCAGTACTTC
TRBV10-3	TRBD2	NA	TRBJ2-1	CAISETKLAGALYNEQFF	TGTGCCATCAGTGAGACAAAGCTAGCGGGGGCGCTTTACAATGAGCAGTTCTTC
TRBV6-5	TRBD1	NA	TRBJ2-1	CASSPPGTGAFDEQFF	TGTGCCAGCAGTCCTCCTGGGACAGGGGCTTTCGATGAGCAGTTCTTC
TRBV5-6	TRBD1	NA	TRBJ2-7	CASSVGQASYEQYF	TGTGCCAGCAGCGTGGGACAGGCCTCCTACGAGCAGTACTTC
TRBV30	TRBD1	few	TRBJ1-1	CAWSAGGRTEAFF	TGTGCCTGGAGCGCAGGGGGCAGGACTGAAGCTTTCTTT
TRBV12-3/TRBV12-4	NA	many	TRBJ1-1	CASSLADIAEAFF	TGTGCCAGCAGTTTAGCGGACATAGCTGAAGCTTTCTTT
TRBV7-9	TRBD1	NA	TRBJ2-5	CASSDRDRGQETQYF	TGTGCCAGCAGCGACCGGGACAGGGGCCAAGAGACCCAGTACTTC
TRBV24-1	NA	NA	TRBJ2-1	CATSDPRGGEQFF	TGTGCCACCAGTGATCCCAGGGGTGGTGAGCAGTTCTTC
TRBV7-6	NA	few	TRBJ1-5	CASSSGPPGGAQPQHF	TGTGCCAGCAGCTCGGGCCCCCCGGGTGGGGCCCAGCCCCAGCATTTT
TRBV12-3/TRBV12-4	NA	NA	TRBJ2-1	CASSSLRLLGRGGDHEQFF	TGTGCCAGCAGTTCCCTGCGGTTGCTTGGGAGGGGGGGTGACCATGAGCAGTTCTTC
TRBV9	TRBD2	NA	TRBJ2-2	CASSVEAVPGGTGELFF	TGTGCCAGCAGCGTAGAGGCGGTCCCGGGGGGGACCGGGGAGCTGTTTTTT
TRBV10-3	NA	few	TRBJ1-2	CAISESGDYGYTF	TGTGCCATCAGTGAGTCCGGGGACTATGGCTACACCTTC
TRBV5-1	NA	many	TRBJ2-7	CASSLAGSASEQYF	TGCGCCAGCAGCTTGGCGGGCAGCGCGAGCGAGCAGTACTTC
TRBV20-1	TRBD2	NA	TRBJ2-1	CSARDPLTSGINEQFF	TGCAGTGCTAGAGATCCCCTGACTAGCGGGATCAATGAGCAGTTCTTC
TRBV20-1	TRBD1	many	TRBJ2-7	CSASKSGGNYEQYF	TGCAGTGCTAGTAAGTCAGGGGGCAACTACGAGCAGTACTTC
TRBV7-6	NA	few	TRBJ2-7	CASSLTGPGSGAHEQYF	TGTGCCAGCAGCTTAACAGGCCCGGGTTCGGGCGCTCACGAGCAGTACTTC
TRBV9	NA	few	TRBJ1-1	CASSVESAGLETEAFF	TGTGCCAGCAGCGTAGAAAGCGCAGGGCTGGAAACTGAAGCTTTCTTT
TRBV7-6	TRBD1	many	TRBJ2-3	CASSSGQGSTDTQYF	TGTGCCAGCAGCTCCGGACAGGGGAGCACAGATACGCAGTATTTT
TRBV20-1	TRBD2	NA	TRBJ2-1	CSARLANYNEQFF	TGCAGTGCTCGACTAGCGAACTACAATGAGCAGTTCTTC
TRBV19	NA	NA	TRBJ2-2	CASWGPGELFF	TGTGCCAGCTGGGGTCCCGGGGAGCTGTTTTTT
TRBV12-3/TRBV12-4	NA	NA	TRBJ1-1	CASSLALYWGAFF	TGTGCCAGCAGTTTAGCGCTTTATTGGGGTGCTTTCTTT
TRBV5-5	NA	many	TRBJ2-7	CASSLERASYEQYF	TGTGCCAGCAGCTTGGAACGGGCCTCCTACGAGCAGTACTTC
TRBV10-3	NA	few	TRBJ1-2	CAISALAAANYGYTF	TGTGCCATCAGTGCTTTGGCAGCCGCTAACTATGGCTACACCTTC
TRBV20-1	TRBD1	many	TRBJ2-7	CSAAPEWGQGRDEQYF	TGCAGTGCCGCCCCAGAGTGGGGACAGGGTCGCGACGAGCAGTACTTC
TRBV2	TRBD1	NA	TRBJ2-7	CASSHRGSSYEQYF	TGTGCCAGCAGCCACAGGGGGAGCTCCTACGAGCAGTACTTC